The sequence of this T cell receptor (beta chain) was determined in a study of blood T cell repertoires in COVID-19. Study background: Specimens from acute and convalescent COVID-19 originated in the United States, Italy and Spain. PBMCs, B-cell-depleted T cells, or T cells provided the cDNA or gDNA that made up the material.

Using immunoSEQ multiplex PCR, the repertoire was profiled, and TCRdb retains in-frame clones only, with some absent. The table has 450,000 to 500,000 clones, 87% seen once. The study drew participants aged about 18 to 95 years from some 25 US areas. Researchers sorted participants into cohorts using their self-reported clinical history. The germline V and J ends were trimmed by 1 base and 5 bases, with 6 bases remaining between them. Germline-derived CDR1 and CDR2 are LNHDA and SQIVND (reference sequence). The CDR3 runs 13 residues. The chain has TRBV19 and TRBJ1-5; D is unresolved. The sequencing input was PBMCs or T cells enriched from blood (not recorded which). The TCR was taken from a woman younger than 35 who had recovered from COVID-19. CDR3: CASSIAEDQPQHF. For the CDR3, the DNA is TGTGCCAGTAGTATAGCCGAGGATCAGCCCCAGCATTTT.